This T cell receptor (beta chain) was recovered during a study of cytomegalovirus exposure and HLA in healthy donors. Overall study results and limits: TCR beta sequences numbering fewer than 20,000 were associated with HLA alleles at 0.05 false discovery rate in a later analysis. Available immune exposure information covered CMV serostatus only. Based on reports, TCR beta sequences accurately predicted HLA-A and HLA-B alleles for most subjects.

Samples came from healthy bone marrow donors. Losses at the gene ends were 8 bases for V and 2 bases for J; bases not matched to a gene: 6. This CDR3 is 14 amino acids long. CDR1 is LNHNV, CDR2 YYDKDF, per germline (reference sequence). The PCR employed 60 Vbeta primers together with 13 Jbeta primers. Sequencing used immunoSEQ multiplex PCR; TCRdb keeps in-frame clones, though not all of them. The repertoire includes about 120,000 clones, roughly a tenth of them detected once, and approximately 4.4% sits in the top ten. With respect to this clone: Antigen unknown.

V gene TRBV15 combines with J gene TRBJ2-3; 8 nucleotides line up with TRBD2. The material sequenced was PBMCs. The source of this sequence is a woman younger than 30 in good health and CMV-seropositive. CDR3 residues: CATSGLEVTDTQYF. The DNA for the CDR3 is TGTGCCACCTCGGGACTAGAGGTCACAGATACGCAGTATTTT.